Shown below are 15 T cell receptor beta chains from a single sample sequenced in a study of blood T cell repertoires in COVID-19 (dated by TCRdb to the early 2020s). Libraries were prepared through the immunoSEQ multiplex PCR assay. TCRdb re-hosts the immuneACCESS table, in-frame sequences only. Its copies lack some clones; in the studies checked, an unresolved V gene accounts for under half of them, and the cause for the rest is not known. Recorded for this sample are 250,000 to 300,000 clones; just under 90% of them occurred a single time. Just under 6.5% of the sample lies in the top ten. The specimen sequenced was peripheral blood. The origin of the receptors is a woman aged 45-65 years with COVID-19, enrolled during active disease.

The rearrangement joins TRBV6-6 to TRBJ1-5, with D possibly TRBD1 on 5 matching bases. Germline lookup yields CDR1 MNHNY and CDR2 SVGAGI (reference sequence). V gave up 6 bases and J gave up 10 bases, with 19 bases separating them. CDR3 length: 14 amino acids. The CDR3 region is CASSPTGVISPQHF. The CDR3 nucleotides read TGTGCCAGCAGCCCTACAGGAGTGATCAGCCCCCAGCATTTT.

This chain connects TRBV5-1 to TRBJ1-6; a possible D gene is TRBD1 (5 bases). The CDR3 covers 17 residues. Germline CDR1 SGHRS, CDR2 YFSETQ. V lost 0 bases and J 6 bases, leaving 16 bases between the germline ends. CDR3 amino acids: CASSLVVGVPGNSPLHF. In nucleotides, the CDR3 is TGCGCCAGCAGCTTGGTTGTAGGGGTGCCCGGTAATTCACCCCTCCACTTT.

This chain's CDR3 is CASSIAQAGNTIYF. The CDR3 nucleotides read TGTGCCAGTAGTATTGCCCAGGCTGGAAACACCATATATTTT. The J gene is TRBJ1-3, the V gene TRBV19; the D is unclear. Germline V gene sequence: CDR1 LNHDA, CDR2 SQIVND (reference sequence). CDR3 length: 14 amino acids. Trimming took off 3 bases at V and 2 bases at J, with 8 bases between the two ends.

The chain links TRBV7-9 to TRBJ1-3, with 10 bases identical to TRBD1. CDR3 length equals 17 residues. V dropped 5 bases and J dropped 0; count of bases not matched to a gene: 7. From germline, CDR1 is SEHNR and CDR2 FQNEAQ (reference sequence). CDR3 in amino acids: CASSRLTGGTSGNTIYF. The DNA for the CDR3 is TGTGCCAGCAGCCGATTGACAGGGGGCACCTCTGGAAACACCATATATTTT. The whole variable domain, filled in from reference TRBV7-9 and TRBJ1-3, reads DTGVSQNPRHKITKRGQNVTFRCDPISEHNRLYWYRQTLGQGPEFLTYFQNEAQLEKSRLLSDRFSAERPKGSFSTLEIQRTEQGDSAMYLCASSRLTGGTSGNTIYFGEGSWLTVV.

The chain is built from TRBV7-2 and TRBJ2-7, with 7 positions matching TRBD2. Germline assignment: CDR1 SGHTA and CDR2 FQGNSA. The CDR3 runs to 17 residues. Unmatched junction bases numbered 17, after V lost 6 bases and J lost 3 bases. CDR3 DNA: TGTGCCAGCAGGAAGCGCCTAGCTGGCGGGAGTTTCTACGAGCAGTACTTC. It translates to CASRKRLAGGSFYEQYF.

CDR3 loop: CASSGGRSSYNEQFF. For the CDR3, the DNA is TGTGCCAGCAGTGGAGGCCGTAGCTCCTACAATGAGCAGTTCTTC. This chain joins TRBV2 and TRBJ2-1; no clear D. This CDR3 has 15 residues. In germline, CDR1 is SNHLY, CDR2 FYNNEI. Trimming stripped 4 bases from V and 0 bases from J, with 10 bases between.

For the CDR3, the DNA is TGCGCCAGCAGGGCGGGACTAGCGGGAGTAACCACGACCGGGGAGCTGTTTTTT. Protein product: CASRAGLAGVTTTGELFF. V is TRBV5-1 and J is TRBJ2-2, with 14 nucleotides matching TRBD2. This CDR3 has 18 amino acids. The trim removed 5 bases at V and 5 bases at J, leaving 11 bases unmatched. Germline CDR1 SGHRS, CDR2 YFSETQ.

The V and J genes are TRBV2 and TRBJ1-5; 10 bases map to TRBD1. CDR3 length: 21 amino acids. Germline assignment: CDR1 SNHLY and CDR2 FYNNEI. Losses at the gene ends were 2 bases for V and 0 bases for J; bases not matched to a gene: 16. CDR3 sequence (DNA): TGTGCCAGCAGTGAATCTTCCCCCGGGACAGGGGCTCTTCCTAGCAATCAGCCCCAGCATTTT. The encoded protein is CASSESSPGTGALPSNQPQHF.

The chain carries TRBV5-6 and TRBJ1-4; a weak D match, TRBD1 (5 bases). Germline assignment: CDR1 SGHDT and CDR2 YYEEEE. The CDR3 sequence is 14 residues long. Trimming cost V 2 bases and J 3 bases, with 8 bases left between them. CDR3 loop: CASSFRVPNEKLFF. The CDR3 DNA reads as TGTGCCAGCAGCTTCAGGGTGCCTAATGAAAAACTGTTTTTT.

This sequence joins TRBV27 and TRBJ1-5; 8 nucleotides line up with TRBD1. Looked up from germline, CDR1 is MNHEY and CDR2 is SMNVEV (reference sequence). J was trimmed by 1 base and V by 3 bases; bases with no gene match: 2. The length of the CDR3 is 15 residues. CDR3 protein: CASSLGQASNQPQHF. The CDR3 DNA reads TGTGCCAGCAGTTTGGGACAGGCAAGCAATCAGCCCCAGCATTTT.

The CDR3, as DNA: TGCAGCGTTGAAATCGGACAGGGTGTTACTGAAGCTTTCTTT. Translating gives CSVEIGQGVTEAFF. The chain joins TRBV29-1 to TRBJ1-1, with 8 bases fitting TRBD1. The CDR3 covers 14 residues. V was clipped by 2 bases and J by 5 bases; unmatched bases: 7. Germline-derived CDR1 and CDR2 are SQVTM and ANQGSEA. The full variable domain, in which reference TRBV29-1 and TRBJ1-1 provide the parts outside the CDR3, is SAVISQKPSRDICQRGTSLTIQCQVDSQVTMMFWYRQQPGQSLTLIATANQGSEATYESGFVIDKFPISRPNLTFSTLTVSNMSPEDSSIYLCSVEIGQGVTEAFFGQGTRLTVV.

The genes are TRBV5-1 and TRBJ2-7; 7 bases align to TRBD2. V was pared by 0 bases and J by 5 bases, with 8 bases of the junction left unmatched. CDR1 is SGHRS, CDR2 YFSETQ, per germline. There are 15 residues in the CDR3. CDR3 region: CASSLEATSSDEQYF. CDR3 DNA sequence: TGCGCCAGCAGCTTGGAGGCGACTAGCTCGGACGAGCAGTACTTC.

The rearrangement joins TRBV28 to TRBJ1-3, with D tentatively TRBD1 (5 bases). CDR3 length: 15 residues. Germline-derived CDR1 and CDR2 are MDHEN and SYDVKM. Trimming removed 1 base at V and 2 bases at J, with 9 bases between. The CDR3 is CASSLSGRAGNTIYF. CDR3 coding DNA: TGTGCCAGCAGTTTATCAGGCAGGGCTGGAAACACCATATATTTT.

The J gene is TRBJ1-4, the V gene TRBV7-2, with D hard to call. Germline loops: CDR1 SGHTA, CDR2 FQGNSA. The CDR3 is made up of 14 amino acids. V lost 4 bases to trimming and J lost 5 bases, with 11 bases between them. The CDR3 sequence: CASSSRVLNEKLFF. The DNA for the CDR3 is TGTGCCAGCAGCTCCCGGGTCTTAAATGAAAAACTGTTTTTT.

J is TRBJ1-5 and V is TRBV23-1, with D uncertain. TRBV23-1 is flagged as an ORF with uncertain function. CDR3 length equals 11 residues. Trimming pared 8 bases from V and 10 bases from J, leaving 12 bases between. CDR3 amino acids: CASSEEDPQHF. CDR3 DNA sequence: TGCGCCAGCTCCGAGGAGGATCCCCAGCATTTT.